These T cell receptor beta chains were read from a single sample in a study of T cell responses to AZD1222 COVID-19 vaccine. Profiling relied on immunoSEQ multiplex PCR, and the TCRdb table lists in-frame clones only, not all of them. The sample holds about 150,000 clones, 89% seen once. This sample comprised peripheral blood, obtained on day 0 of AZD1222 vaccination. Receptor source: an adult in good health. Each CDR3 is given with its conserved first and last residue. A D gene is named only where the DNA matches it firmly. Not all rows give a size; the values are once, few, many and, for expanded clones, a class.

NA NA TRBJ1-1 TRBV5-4 TGTGCCAGCAGCTTGGAGCAGAGGAACACTGAAGCTTTCTTT CASSLEQRNTEAFF
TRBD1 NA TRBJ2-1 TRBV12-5 TGTGCTAGTGGATGGGATGGTAGGGGGCTATCCTCCTACAATGAGCAGTTCTTC CASGWDGRGLSSYNEQFF
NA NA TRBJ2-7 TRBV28 TGTGCCTGCTCGGGGCCTTCCTACGAGCAGTACTTC CACSGPSYEQYF
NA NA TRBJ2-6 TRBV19 TGTGCCAGTTCCGGACAGTTCTCTGGGGCCAACGTCCTGACTTTC CASSGQFSGANVLTF
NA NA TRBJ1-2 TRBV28 TGTGCCAGCAGTGCCTCCCATTCGGGGGCAGGAGGCTACACCTTC CASSASHSGAGGYTF
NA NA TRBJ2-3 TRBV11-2 TGTGCCAGCAGCTTTGGGCGGGTCAGCACAGATACGCAGTATTTT CASSFGRVSTDTQYF
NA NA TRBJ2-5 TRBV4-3 TGCGCCAGCAGCCAAGATCTGACCTACCAAGAGACCCAGTACTTC CASSQDLTYQETQYF
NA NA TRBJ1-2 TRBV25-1 TGTGCCAGCAGCAGGGAGAAGAGGAGAGGCTACACCTTC CASSREKRRGYTF
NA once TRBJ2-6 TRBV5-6 TGTGCCAGCAGGGGCGCCGGGGCCAACGTCCTGACTTTC CASRGAGANVLTF
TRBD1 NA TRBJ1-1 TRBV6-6 TGTGCCAGCAGGGCCGGGACAGCGAACACTGAAGCTTTCTTT CASRAGTANTEAFF
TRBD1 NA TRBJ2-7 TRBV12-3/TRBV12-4 TGTGCCAGCAGTTGGACAGGGGCTGGCGAGCAGTACTTC CASSWTGAGEQYF
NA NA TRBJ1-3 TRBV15 TGTGCCACCAGCAGAGTTGGAGGGGGCTCTGGAAACACCATATATTTT CATSRVGGGSGNTIYF
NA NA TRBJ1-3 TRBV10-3 TGTGCCATCAGTGGAGGGGTTAATGGAAACACCATATATTTT CAISGGVNGNTIYF
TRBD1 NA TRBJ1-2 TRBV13 TGTGCCAGCAGCTGGGGACAGGGGGCGACAGGCTACACCTTC CASSWGQGATGYTF
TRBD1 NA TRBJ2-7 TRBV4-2 TGTGCCAGCAGCCACGTTGACAGGGGGTACGAGCAGTACTTC CASSHVDRGYEQYF
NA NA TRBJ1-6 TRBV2 TGTGCCAGCCTCCGGACAAAAAGCTCCTATAATTCACCCCTCCACTTT CASLRTKSSYNSPLHF
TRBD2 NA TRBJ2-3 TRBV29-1 TGCAGCGTTGCTAGCGGGAGTGGTGATACGCAGTATTTT CSVASGSGDTQYF
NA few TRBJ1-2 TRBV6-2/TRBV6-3 TGTGCCAGCAGTTACTCTTCGGGGTTTGGCTACACCTTC CASSYSSGFGYTF
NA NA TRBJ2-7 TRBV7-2 TGTGCCAGCAGCTTAGTCAAGTCCGGGCAGTACTTC CASSLVKSGQYF